This T cell receptor beta chain stems from a study of T cell responses to AZD1222 COVID-19 vaccine. Study-wide results and limits: Epitopes outside B.1.351 and B.1.1.7 mutated regions reportedly drew nearly half of spike TCRs. Among vaccine-associated CD4 TCRs, coverage spanned spike, with dominance at 160-218 and 743-854.

On this clone: Its antigen remains unidentified.

The table came from immunoSEQ multiplex PCR; TCRdb's copy has only in-frame clones and leaves some out. Of 150,000 to 170,000 clones detected, roughly 90% appear once; the ten largest clones hold around 2.9%. The V gene lost 2 bases and the J gene lost 4 bases, with 12 bases spanning the gap. Germline CDR1 reads MNHNY; CDR2 reads SVGAGI (reference sequence). This CDR3 is built from 14 residues. This chain links TRBV6-6 with TRBJ2-7, with D maybe TRBD2 (6 bases). The receptor comes from an adult in good health. The source material was peripheral blood, sampled on day 0 of AZD1222 vaccination. CDR3 sequence reads: CASSYRDSRYEQYF. The CDR3 DNA sequence: TGTGCCAGCAGTTACCGGGACTCCCGTTACGAGCAGTACTTC.